Detailed here is one T cell receptor beta chain. The antigen remains unidentified. Prior autoimmune disease or systemic immunosuppression barred patients. Per germline, CDR1 SQVTM and CDR2 ANQGSEA. The V end lost 8 bases, the J end lost 4 bases, and 19 bases lay between the germline ends. The CDR3 is 14 residues long. The sample originates from a study of OX40 agonist ivuxolimab in advanced cancers. Turning to the study itself: The mean age was around 56 years, ranging from 23 to 79, with around four fifths of participants male. Study-level results: At doses 0.1 to 3.0 mg/kg, CD4+ and CD8+ clones expanded.

Libraries were prepared by immunoSEQ multiplex PCR; TCRdb keeps only in-frame clonotypes and omits some of them. The data show 45,000 to 70,000 clones, under 85% seen once. V usage is TRBV29-1 and J usage is TRBJ2-3; a weak D match, TRBD1 (5 bases). The sample consisted of CD4+ or CD8+ T cells sorted from blood, taken in a trial of the OX40 agonist ivuxolimab. This TCR came from an adult with an advanced solid tumor such as melanoma, head and neck, liver or kidney cancer. The CDR3 nucleotides read TGCAGCACCAGGGCCGATCGGACCCCAGATACGCAGTATTTT. Translated: CSTRADRTPDTQYF.